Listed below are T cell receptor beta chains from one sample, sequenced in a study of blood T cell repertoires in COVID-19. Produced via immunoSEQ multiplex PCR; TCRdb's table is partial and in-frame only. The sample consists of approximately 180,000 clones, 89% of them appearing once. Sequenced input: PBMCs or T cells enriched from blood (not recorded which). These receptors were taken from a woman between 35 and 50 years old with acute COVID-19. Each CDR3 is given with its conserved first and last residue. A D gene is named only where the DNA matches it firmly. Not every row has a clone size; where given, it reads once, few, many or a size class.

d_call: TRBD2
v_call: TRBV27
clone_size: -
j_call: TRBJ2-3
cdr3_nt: TGTGCCAGCAGTCCCGCGACTAGCTGGGAAGATACGCAGTATTTT
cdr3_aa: CASSPATSWEDTQYF

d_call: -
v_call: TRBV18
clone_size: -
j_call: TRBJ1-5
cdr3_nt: TGTGCCAGCTCCAAGTTAGGACTGAACCCTAGCAATCAGCCCCAGCATTTT
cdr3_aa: CASSKLGLNPSNQPQHF

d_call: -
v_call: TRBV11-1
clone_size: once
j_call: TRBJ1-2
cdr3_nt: TGTGCCAGCAGCACTAACAGGGCCTCTAACTATGGCTACACCTTC
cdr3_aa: CASSTNRASNYGYTF

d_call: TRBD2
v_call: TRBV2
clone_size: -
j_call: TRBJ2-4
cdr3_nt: TGTGCCAGCAGTACCCGAGAGGGGAGGGATAGAAACATTCAGTACTTC
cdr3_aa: CASSTREGRDRNIQYF

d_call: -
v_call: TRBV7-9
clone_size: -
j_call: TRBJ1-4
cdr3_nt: TGTGCCAGCAGTTACCCGGGAGGGAATGAAAAACTGTTTTTT
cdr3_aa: CASSYPGGNEKLFF

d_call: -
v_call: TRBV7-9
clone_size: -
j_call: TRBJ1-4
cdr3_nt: TGTGCCAGCAGCTTACAGGCCGCAACTAATGAAAAACTGTTTTTT
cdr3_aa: CASSLQAATNEKLFF

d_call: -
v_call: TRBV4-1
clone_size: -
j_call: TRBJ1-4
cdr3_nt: TGCGCCAGCAGCCAAGATGGGTGGAGGGATAATGAAAAACTGTTTTTT
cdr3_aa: CASSQDGWRDNEKLFF

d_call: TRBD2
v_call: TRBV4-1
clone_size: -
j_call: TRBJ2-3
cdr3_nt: TGCGCCAGCAGCCATAGCGGCGGGAGGGGTAGCACAGATACGCAGTATTTT
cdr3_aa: CASSHSGGRGSTDTQYF

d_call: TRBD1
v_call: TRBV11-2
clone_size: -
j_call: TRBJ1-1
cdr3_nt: TGTGCCAGCAGCTTTCGGGGCAGGGGGCTATCTGGGAACACTGAAGCTTTCTTT
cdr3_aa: CASSFRGRGLSGNTEAFF

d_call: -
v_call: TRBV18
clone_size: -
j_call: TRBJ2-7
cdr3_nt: TGTGCCAGCTCACCAAGGAGGACCGAGCAGTACTTC
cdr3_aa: CASSPRRTEQYF

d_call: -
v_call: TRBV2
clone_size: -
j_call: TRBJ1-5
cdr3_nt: TGTGCCAGCTCCACTTGGGGGCAACCACGGGGCAATCAGCCCCAGCATTTT
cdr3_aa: CASSTWGQPRGNQPQHF

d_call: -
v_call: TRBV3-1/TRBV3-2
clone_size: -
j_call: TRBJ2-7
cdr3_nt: TGTGCCAGCAGCCTACTACAGGGTCTTCCCTACGAGCAGTACTTC
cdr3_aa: CASSLLQGLPYEQYF

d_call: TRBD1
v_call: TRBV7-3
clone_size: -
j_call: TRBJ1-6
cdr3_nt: TGTGCCAGCAGCCGATCGGGACAGAGAACCCATCTCCACTTT
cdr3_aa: CASSRSGQRTHLHF

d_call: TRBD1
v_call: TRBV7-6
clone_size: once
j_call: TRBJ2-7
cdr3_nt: TGTGCCAGCAGCTTGGGACAGGGGGCCTACGAGCAGTACTTC
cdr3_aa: CASSLGQGAYEQYF

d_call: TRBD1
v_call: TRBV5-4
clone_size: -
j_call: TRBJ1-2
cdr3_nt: TGTGCCAGCAGCGGGACAGGGGGTGGCTACACCTTC
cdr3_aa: CASSGTGGGYTF

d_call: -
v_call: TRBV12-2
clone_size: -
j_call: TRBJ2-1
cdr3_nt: TGTGCAAGTCGCTTTGCGGGGACTAGCGGGGGGGCTAAGACCTACAATGAGCAGTTCTTC
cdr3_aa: CASRFAGTSGGAKTYNEQFF

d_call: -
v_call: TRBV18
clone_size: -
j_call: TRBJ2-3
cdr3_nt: TGTGCCAGCTCTCTAGAACAGGGAACAGATACGCAGTATTTT
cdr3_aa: CASSLEQGTDTQYF

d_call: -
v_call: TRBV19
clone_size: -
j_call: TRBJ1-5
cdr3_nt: TGTGCCAGTAGTATTCCAGGGATGAATCAGCCCCAGCATTTT
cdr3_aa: CASSIPGMNQPQHF

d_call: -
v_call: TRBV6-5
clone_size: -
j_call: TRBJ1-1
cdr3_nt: TGTGCCAGCAGCCTCCGACAGGTGGGGACTGAAGCTTTCTTT
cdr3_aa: CASSLRQVGTEAFF

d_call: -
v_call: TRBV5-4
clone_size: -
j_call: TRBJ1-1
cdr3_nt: TGTGCCAGCGGCGTACAACAGAGCACTGAAGCTTTCTTT
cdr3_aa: CASGVQQSTEAFF

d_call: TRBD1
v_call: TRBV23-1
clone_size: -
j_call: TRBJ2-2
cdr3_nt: TGCGCCCCGAGAGGGGGCGACACCGGGGAGCTGTTTTTT
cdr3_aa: CAPRGGDTGELFF

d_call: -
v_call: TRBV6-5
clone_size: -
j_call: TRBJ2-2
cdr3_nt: TGTGCCAGCAGTTATTCTCTAGCCGCAACCACCGGGGAGCTGTTTTTT
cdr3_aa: CASSYSLAATTGELFF

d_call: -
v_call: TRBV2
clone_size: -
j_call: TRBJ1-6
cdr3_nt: TGTGCCAGCAGTGATGAGGTCTCCTATAATTCACCCCTCCACTTT
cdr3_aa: CASSDEVSYNSPLHF

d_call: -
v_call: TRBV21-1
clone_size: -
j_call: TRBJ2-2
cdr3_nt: TGTGCCAGCAGCAAAGCCGTCAGGGGGCAGAACACCGGGGAGCTGTTTTTT
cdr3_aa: CASSKAVRGQNTGELFF

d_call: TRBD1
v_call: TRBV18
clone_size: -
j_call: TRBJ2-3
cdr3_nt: TGTGCCAGCTCGCCTAGACAGGGGTGGGACACAGATACGCAGTATTTT
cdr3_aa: CASSPRQGWDTDTQYF

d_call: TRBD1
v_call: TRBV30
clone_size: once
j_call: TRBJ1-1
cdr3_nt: TGTGCCTGGAACTCCGGACAGGGGGCTCGTCGGGACACTGAAGCTTTCTTT
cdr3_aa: CAWNSGQGARRDTEAFF

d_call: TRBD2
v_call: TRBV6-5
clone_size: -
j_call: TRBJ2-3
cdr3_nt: TGTGCCAGCAGTTTCACTAGCGGGAGGGCCTCGGGTACGCAGTATTTT
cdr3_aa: CASSFTSGRASGTQYF

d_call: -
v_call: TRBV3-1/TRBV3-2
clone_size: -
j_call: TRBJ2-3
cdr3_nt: TGTGCCAGCAGCCAAGATGCGGGGTTGGAAGATACGCAGTATTTT
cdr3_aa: CASSQDAGLEDTQYF

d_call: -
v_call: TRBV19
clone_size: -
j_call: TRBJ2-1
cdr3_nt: TGTGCCAGTAGTACCGACTCGGACAATGAGCAGTTCTTC
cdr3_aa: CASSTDSDNEQFF

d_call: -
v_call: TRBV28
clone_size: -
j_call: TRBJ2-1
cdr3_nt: TGTGCCAGCAGGCGGGGTTACAATGAGCAGTTCTTC
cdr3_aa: CASRRGYNEQFF

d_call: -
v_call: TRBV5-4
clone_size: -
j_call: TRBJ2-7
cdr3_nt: TGTGCCAGCAGCCATAGAGATCACTACGAGCAGTACTTC
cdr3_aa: CASSHRDHYEQYF

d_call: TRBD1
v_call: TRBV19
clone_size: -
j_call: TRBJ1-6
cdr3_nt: TGTGCCAGTAGTCAGGGGGCGAATTCACCCCTCCACTTT
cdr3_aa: CASSQGANSPLHF

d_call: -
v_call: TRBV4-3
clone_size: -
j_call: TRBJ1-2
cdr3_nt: TGCGCCAGCAGCCCCCAGGCAGGGGATCATGGCTACACCTTC
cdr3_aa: CASSPQAGDHGYTF

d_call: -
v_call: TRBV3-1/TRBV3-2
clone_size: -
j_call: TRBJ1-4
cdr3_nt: TGTGCCAGCTTATTGAATGAAAAACTGTTTTTT
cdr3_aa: CASLLNEKLFF

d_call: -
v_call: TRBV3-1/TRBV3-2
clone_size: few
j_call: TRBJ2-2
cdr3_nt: TGTGCCAGCAGCCAAGGGGGGGCCGGGGAGCTGTTTTTT
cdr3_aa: CASSQGGAGELFF

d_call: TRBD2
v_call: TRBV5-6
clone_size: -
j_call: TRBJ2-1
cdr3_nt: TGTGCCAGCAGCGGCCCCGGGACTAGCGGGCATGTTGAGCAGTTCTTC
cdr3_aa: CASSGPGTSGHVEQFF

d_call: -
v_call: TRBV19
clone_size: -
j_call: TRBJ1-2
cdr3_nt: TGTGCCAGTAGGGCCGGGACTCCGGATAGGGACTATGGCTACACCTTC
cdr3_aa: CASRAGTPDRDYGYTF

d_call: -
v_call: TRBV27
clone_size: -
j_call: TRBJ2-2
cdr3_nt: TGTGCCAGCAGTCCCTCCTGGACAGCCGGGGAGCTGTTTTTT
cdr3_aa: CASSPSWTAGELFF

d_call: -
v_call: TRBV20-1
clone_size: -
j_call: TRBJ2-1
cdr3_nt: TGCAGTGCTAGTATCGGGAGTTCCTACAATGAGCAGTTCTTC
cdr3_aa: CSASIGSSYNEQFF

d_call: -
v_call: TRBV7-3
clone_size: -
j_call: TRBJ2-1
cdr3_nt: TGTGCCAGCGCCAAAGCGGATCTTGCCTACAATGAGCAGTTCTTC
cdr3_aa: CASAKADLAYNEQFF

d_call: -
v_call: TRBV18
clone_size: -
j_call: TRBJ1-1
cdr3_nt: TGTGCCAGCTCACCCACAGGGAACCCTGAAGCTTTCTTT
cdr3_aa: CASSPTGNPEAFF

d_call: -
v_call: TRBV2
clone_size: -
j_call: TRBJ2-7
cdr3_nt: TGTGCCAGCAGCATATTAGACGAGCAGTACTTC
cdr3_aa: CASSILDEQYF

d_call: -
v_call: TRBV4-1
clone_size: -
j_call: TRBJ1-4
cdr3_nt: TGCGCCAGCAACTTCGGGACACTTGATGAAAAACTGTTTTTT
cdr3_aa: CASNFGTLDEKLFF

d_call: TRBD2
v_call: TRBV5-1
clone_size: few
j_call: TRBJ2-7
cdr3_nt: TGCGCCAGCAGCTTGGGAGACAGCTTCAGGGCTAGCGGGACCCCCTACGAGCAGTACTTC
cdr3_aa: CASSLGDSFRASGTPYEQYF

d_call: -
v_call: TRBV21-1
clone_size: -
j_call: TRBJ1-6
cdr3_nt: TGTGCCAGCAGCAAAGGCCCGGGACAGGGGGCGGGATATTCACCCCTCCACTTT
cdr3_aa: CASSKGPGQGAGYSPLHF

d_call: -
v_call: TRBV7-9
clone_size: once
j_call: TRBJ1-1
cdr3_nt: TGTGCCAGCAGCTTACCTCCGGGACAAGGGATGAACACTGAAGCTTTCTTT
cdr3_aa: CASSLPPGQGMNTEAFF

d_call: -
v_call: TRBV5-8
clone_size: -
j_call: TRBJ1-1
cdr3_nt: TGTGCCAGCAGCGTGGACGGACAGTTGAACACTGAAGCTTTCTTT
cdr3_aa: CASSVDGQLNTEAFF

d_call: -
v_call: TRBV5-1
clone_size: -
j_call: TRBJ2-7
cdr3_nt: TGCGCCAGCAGCTTGGAGGGGGGGCCCCCCTACGAGCAGTACTTC
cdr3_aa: CASSLEGGPPYEQYF

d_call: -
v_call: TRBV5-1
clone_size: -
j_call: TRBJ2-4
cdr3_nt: TGCGCCAGCAGCCCAGTGGACAGCAAAAACATTCAGTACTTC
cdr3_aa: CASSPVDSKNIQYF

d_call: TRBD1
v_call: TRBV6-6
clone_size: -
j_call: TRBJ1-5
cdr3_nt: TGTGCCAGCAGTACAAATCAGGGGGCTTTCGGTCAGCCCCAGCATTTT
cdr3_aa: CASSTNQGAFGQPQHF

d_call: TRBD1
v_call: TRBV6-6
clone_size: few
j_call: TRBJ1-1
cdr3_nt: TGTGCCAGCAGTTCCGGGGGACAGGGGACCCTGGGAGCTTTCTTT
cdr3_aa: CASSSGGQGTLGAFF

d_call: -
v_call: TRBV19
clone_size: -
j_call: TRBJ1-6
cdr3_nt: TGTGCCAGTAGGGAGGCGGGGCTCTCCTATAATTCACCCCTCCACTTT
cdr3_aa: CASREAGLSYNSPLHF

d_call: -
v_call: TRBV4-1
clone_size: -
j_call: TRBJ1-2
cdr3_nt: TGCGCCAGCAGCCAAGGAGGTCGGGTTCTCTCCTATGGCTACACCTTC
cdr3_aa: CASSQGGRVLSYGYTF

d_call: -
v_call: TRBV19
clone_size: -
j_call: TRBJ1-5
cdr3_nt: TGTGCCAGTACCCCAGGAGGGGAAGGCAATCAGCCCCAGCATTTT
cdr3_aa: CASTPGGEGNQPQHF

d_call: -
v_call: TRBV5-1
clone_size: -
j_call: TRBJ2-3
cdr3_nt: TGCGCCAGCGCACCAGGGTTTCGGAGCACAGATACGCAGTATTTT
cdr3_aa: CASAPGFRSTDTQYF

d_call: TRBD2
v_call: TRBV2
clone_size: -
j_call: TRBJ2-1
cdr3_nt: TGTGCCAGCAGTGAAGATGCGCCGCCGCCAGGACGGACTAGCGGGAGCAAGGACAATGAGCAGTTCTTC
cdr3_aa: CASSEDAPPPGRTSGSKDNEQFF

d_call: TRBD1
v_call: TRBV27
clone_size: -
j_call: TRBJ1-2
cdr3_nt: TGTGCCAGCAGTCCCCAGGGGGCGGAAGCTAACTATGGCTACACCTTC
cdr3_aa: CASSPQGAEANYGYTF

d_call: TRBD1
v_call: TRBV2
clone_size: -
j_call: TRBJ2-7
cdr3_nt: TGTGCCAGTACGGAAGCCCGGACAGGGTCCTACGAGCAGTACTTC
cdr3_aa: CASTEARTGSYEQYF